This entry is about one T cell receptor beta chain. Its antigen has not been determined. Base qualities are not provided; no much larger clone lies one nucleotide away. This entry belongs to a study of cytomegalovirus exposure and HLA in healthy donors (TCRdb year 2017). With respect to the entire study: In an earlier analysis of under 600 of the donors, under 300 Gb of sequence data and approximately 120 million unique TCR beta sequences from about 190 million T cells were reported. Approximately 310 gigabases of sequencing data and around 87 million unique TCR sequences were included in an early release covering under 650 HLA-typed donors. Of the 350 to 450 genotyped donors, approximately 80% were placed in the genetic ancestry cluster associated with self-reported Caucasian donors. The aim of the study was to test whether cataloging public T cell receptors could identify signatures of past pathogen exposure. The study used immunosequencing to profile the T cell repertoires of around 600 subjects and linked those repertoires to cytomegalovirus serostatus. Along with the roughly 700-subject first cohort, a separate validation cohort of over 90 different subjects was used. The study combined high-throughput TCR immunosequencing, statistical association of individual TCRs with disease status, and machine learning to predict cytomegalovirus infection status. In a later analysis, previously published TCR beta repertoires from roughly 710 donors were re-analyzed and high-resolution HLA genotyping was added so that TCR occurrence patterns could be studied. In the later analysis, no new phenotypic data were used to find candidate immune exposures; instead, reliance was placed on TCR beta sequences and their occurrence across donors. An earlier analysis of around 540 of the donors applied high-throughput TCR beta sequencing to assess whether each TCR beta V gene segment acted as functional or pseudogenic. Donor age, sex, ethnicity and CMV serostatus were compiled alongside the repertoire data. A later genetic analysis took genome-wide SNP genotypes for about 65% of the 666 donors and used that subset as a discovery cohort. Every discovery cohort repertoire had been produced on one sequencing platform. Both class I and class II loci were covered by HLA typing, at four-digit resolution. Typing coverage varied by locus: roughly 620-630 donors for A, B, C, DRB1 and DQB1; under 550 for DQA1; over 600 for DPA1; 450 to 480 for DPB1. Because of strong linkage in the cohort, four to six DR-DQ haplotypes were treated as single units for association and clustering. Among approximately 370 genotyped donors of the cohort, an average of around 250,000 unique TCR beta nucleotide sequences was sequenced per donor, of which about 19% were non-productive. The research as a whole found: Because counts were too low, more than 15 rarely observed V segments, including chromosome 9 orphons, were left out of the earlier analysis of a few hundred of the donors. An association between a missense DCLRE1C variant and V-gene and J-gene trimming of TCR beta chains was found in a later genetic analysis and replicated in an independent cohort. Specific HLA alleles were associated with roughly 17,000 TCR beta sequences at a false discovery rate of 0.05 in a later analysis. The presence/absence analyses assumed that sequencing depth was roughly uniform across donors, and that assumption may not be true. Immune exposure information for the cohort was limited to CMV serostatus. A further reported finding was that TCR beta sequences accurately predicted the HLA-A and HLA-B alleles for most subjects in the first cohort. Correlated functional status among segregating V segments might reflect linkage disequilibrium, but an unknown experimental factor could not be ruled out. Because the 87-base-pair reads could not distinguish some IMGT-functional V segments, including TRBV6-2 and TRBV6-3, those segments were excluded. Across donors, most TCR sequences were observed very rarely, whereas some public TCRs were present in many individuals. A later genetic analysis reported fewer N-insertions in productive TCRs among donors in an Asian-associated ancestry cluster than the roughly 720-donor mean. Because HLA typing was unavailable for some donors at each locus, only the typed subset was used in association tests. In a later analysis, HLA-associated TCR beta chains were found to be more clonally expanded and to have lower generation probabilities than equally common non-associated chains. In an earlier analysis of approximately 600 of the donors, most TCR beta V segments were observed in productive rearrangements about 90% or about 30% of the time, broadly matching IMGT annotations. A few of the identified cytomegalovirus-associated TCR beta chains were confirmed in vitro to be specific for cytomegalovirus antigens. The authors suggested that the approach could potentially be generalized to other disease states and immunological phenotypes. In a later analysis, several top co-occurrence clusters were reported to appear linked to parvovirus B19, influenza, CMV and Epstein-Barr virus. According to a later analysis, most CMV-associated TCR beta chains appeared to be HLA-restricted, and the HLA associations seemed to be driven largely by CMV exposure. The sequencing pipeline was judged likely to have produced a cluster of highly shared sequence variants as a technical artifact. Strong co-occurrence of HLA alleles, especially DR and DQ, made assigning TCR associations to individual alleles difficult. Cytomegalovirus status was reported to be diagnosed by the classifier with high specificity and sensitivity in both the original and validation cohorts. The study listed 150 to 200 TCR beta chains as associated with cytomegalovirus. According to a later analysis, TCR association rates differed among HLA loci, with DRB1 alleles showing the most associated TCRs and HLA-C alleles showing the fewest. Only TCR beta chains were sequenced in this cohort, and the absence of alpha or paired-chain data limited detectable features.

In total, more than 500 healthy bone marrow donors made up the cohort. At the time of sampling, all cohort members were nominally healthy, though unrecorded immune exposures were likely present. The donor was CMV seropositive and was included in the group of 250 to 300 seropositive cohort members. A peripheral blood sample was provided by each donor, and peripheral blood mononuclear cells were used for TCR beta sequencing. The Qiagen DNeasy Blood Extraction Kit was used to extract genomic DNA from the blood cell samples. CDR1 and CDR2, looked up from the germline V gene, are SGHAT and FQNNGV. The CDR3, cysteine through phenylalanine, is 15 amino acids long. The CDR3 DNA has 45 bases and is translated from base 1. The trim is 1 base for V and 9 bases for J, with a gap of 16 bases between the germline ends. To prepare the library, the immunoSEQ multiplex PCR assay was applied. For the multiplex PCR, a mixture combining 60 forward primers for TCR Vbeta segments and 13 reverse primers for TCR Jbeta segments was used. The CDR3 region of rearranged TCR beta genes was amplified from genomic DNA by a multiplex PCR assay. Amplified TCR beta libraries were sequenced as 87-base-pair reads on the Illumina HiSeq System. In the authors' own workflow: Across the 670 or so repertoires, a later analysis counted 60 million to 90 million unique TCR beta chains, around 11 million of which were shared by at least two donors. To remove PCR and sequencing errors, raw reads were error-corrected and collapsed into unique sequences using a nearest-neighbor algorithm that merged closely related sequences. CDR3 sequences were aligned to IMGT reference sequences to assign V, D and J gene segments. For a sequence to be retained, a match of at least six nucleotides was required to both a V gene segment and a J gene segment. A rearrangement counted as productive if the CDR3 had no stop codons and remained in frame with V and J, and every other rearrangement counted as non-productive. CDR3 was defined according to IMGT convention as the region running from the second conserved V-encoded cysteine to the conserved J-encoded phenylalanine. Sequences without an unambiguous match to a single V gene segment were excluded from the earlier analysis of over 500 of the donors. An earlier analysis of several hundred of the donors classified V segments as functional when productive rearrangements were above 56.7% and as segregating when the standard deviation between donors was above 5%. To diagnose cytomegalovirus status from the catalog of TCR beta chain sequences, a statistical classification framework was built. In a later analysis, TCR nucleotide sequences were compared against IMGT/GENE-DB human TR gene sequences so that V and J genes could be assigned. In a later analysis, CDR3 sequences and most-parsimonious VDJ recombination scenarios were assigned using the TCRdist pipeline. A later analysis defined each TCR beta chain by its CDR3 amino acid sequence plus V-gene family, and excluded reads lacking a unique V-gene family. A later analysis removed roughly 590 highly shared, low-generation-probability nucleotide sequences to deal with suspected cross-contamination and a sequencing artifact. In a later analysis, a clonal expansion index for each public chain was calculated from normalized within-repertoire ranks of inferred template counts. In a later analysis, generation probabilities were computed with a VDJ recombination model fitted to out-of-frame rearrangements, and the resulting probabilities were checked against IGoR. In a later analysis, hypergeometric tests were used to score TCR-TCR, TCR-HLA and TCR-CMV co-occurrence, with a repertoire-size bias correction applied to TCR pairs. In a later analysis, false discovery rates were estimated by permuting HLA or CMV assignments 20 times. In a later analysis, co-occurring TCRs were grouped with DBSCAN, and TCRdist sequence similarity was added when clustering was performed within HLA-allele-positive subsets. Repertoires with fewer than 30,000 or more than 120,000 public chains, plus five repertoires with anomalous nucleotide sharing, were excluded from co-occurrence clustering. TCRdb's version of the immuneACCESS table is confined to in-frame rearrangements and falls short of the full clone set. An unresolved V gene accounts for under half of the shortfall where checked; the remainder is of unknown origin. That table furnishes V, J and clone size, whereas the DNA furnished D and trimming. The sample data list around 110,000 clones, and 79% of these were observed just once. The ten largest account for around 4.5% of the sample.

Specimen: PBMCs. The V and J genes are TRBV11-2 and TRBJ2-1; TRBD1 could be the D gene, as 5 bases match. The clonotype was recovered from a man aged 30 to 39 in good health and CMV-seropositive. At the DNA level, the sequence is TGTGCCAGCAGCTTAGCAGGTAGGGGCAAAAGTGAGCAGTTCTTC. Its amino acids are CASSLAGRGKSEQFF.